The rows below give T cell receptor beta chains drawn from one sample of a study of blood T cell repertoires in COVID-19. Clones were read by immunoSEQ multiplex PCR, and TCRdb kept only the in-frame ones, dropping some. The table includes 350,000 to 450,000 clones, 80% to 90% detected once. The sample comprised PBMCs or T cells enriched from blood (not recorded which). The origin of the receptors is a young man who had recovered from COVID-19. Both conserved end residues are part of each CDR3.

j_gene: TRBJ2-3; v_gene: TRBV6-4; len: 12; CDR3aa: CASSAPRGTQYF
j_gene: TRBJ2-2; v_gene: TRBV7-2; len: 13; CDR3aa: CARNTPNTGELFF
j_gene: TRBJ2-1; v_gene: TRBV7-8; len: 15; CDR3aa: CASSLMDLRYNEQFF
j_gene: TRBJ1-2; v_gene: TRBV5-1; len: 14; CDR3aa: CASSDVVRGYGYTF
j_gene: TRBJ1-2; v_gene: TRBV11-2; len: 15; CDR3aa: CASSSPRETAYGYTF
j_gene: TRBJ2-7; v_gene: TRBV5-5; len: 14; CDR3aa: CASSLAGWDNEQYF
j_gene: TRBJ2-5; v_gene: TRBV19; len: 14; CDR3aa: CASSTPGGSETQYF
j_gene: TRBJ2-7; v_gene: TRBV15; len: 16; CDR3aa: CATSREGLAGIYEQYF
j_gene: TRBJ2-7; v_gene: TRBV5-1; len: 16; CDR3aa: CASSLGTSGGTYEQYF
j_gene: TRBJ1-4; v_gene: TRBV7-9; len: 16; CDR3aa: CASSSDRGSTNEKLFF
j_gene: TRBJ2-7; v_gene: TRBV7-7; len: 13; CDR3aa: CASSLSGSYEQYF
j_gene: TRBJ1-4; v_gene: TRBV7-9; len: 14; CDR3aa: CASSPSGTGATLFF
j_gene: TRBJ2-7; v_gene: TRBV11-2; len: 15; CDR3aa: CASSLESLNPYEQYF
j_gene: TRBJ2-2; v_gene: TRBV7-6; len: 17; CDR3aa: CASSFTPGQTNTGELFF
j_gene: TRBJ1-6; v_gene: TRBV15; len: 17; CDR3aa: CATSRVGREAYNSPLHF
j_gene: TRBJ1-5; v_gene: TRBV7-8; len: 17; CDR3aa: CASSPSRWGLDNQPQHF
j_gene: TRBJ1-5; v_gene: TRBV5-8; len: 13; CDR3aa: CASSFREAEPQHF
j_gene: TRBJ2-7; v_gene: TRBV19; len: 19; CDR3aa: CASSIQKGRAGGNSYEQYF
j_gene: TRBJ2-1; v_gene: TRBV6-4; len: 14; CDR3aa: CASSIVLAAGEQFF
j_gene: TRBJ1-6; v_gene: TRBV19; len: 13; CDR3aa: CASSEEVDSPLHF
j_gene: TRBJ2-7; v_gene: TRBV27; len: 13; CDR3aa: CASSAGTTYEQYF
j_gene: TRBJ1-5; v_gene: TRBV5-6; len: 13; CDR3aa: CASSLRREGPQHF
j_gene: TRBJ2-3; v_gene: TRBV28; len: 13; CDR3aa: CASSGGWTDTQYF
j_gene: TRBJ2-7; v_gene: TRBV11-1; len: 15; CDR3aa: CASSISTGTSYEQYF
j_gene: TRBJ2-7; v_gene: TRBV29-1; len: 14; CDR3aa: CSGQPGQPSYEQYF
j_gene: TRBJ2-3; v_gene: TRBV6-5; len: 15; CDR3aa: CASSVGTGVLDTQYF
j_gene: TRBJ2-7; v_gene: TRBV5-1; len: 15; CDR3aa: CASSLVLAGTYEQYF
j_gene: TRBJ2-7; v_gene: TRBV18; len: 15; CDR3aa: CASSPNRDTGYEQYF
j_gene: TRBJ2-3; v_gene: TRBV20-1; len: 18; CDR3aa: CSASGTWEREVGTDTQYF